Given below is one TCR beta chain in context. Patients from Seattle were sampled longitudinally, starting during active infection. The sample is drawn from a study of blood T cell repertoires in COVID-19. Study context: Collection of acute and convalescent COVID-19 samples took place in the United States, Italy and Spain. PBMCs, B-cell-depleted T cells, or T cells were the source of the cDNA or gDNA that made up the material.

Source study methods: Estimation of nucleated cell counts relied on the amplification of reference gene primers. Using immunoSEQ multiplex PCR, the repertoire was profiled, and TCRdb retains in-frame clones only, with some absent. V and J calls and clone size come straight from that table; D and trimming were deduced from the DNA. This table holds 300,000 to 400,000 clones, about 87% found once. This receptor was taken from a woman aged 60 to 75 with COVID-19, enrolled during active disease. The source material was peripheral blood.

The DNA for the CDR3 is TGTGCCAGTACTTTTGGCAGGGAGAACACTGAAGCTTTCTTT. Protein sequence: CASTFGRENTEAFF. The chain couples TRBV19 to TRBJ1-1, with D tentatively TRBD1 (5 bases). CDR3 size: 14 residues. The V gene's germline CDR1 is LNHDA and CDR2 SQIVND (reference sequence). V gave up 7 bases and J gave up 1 base, with 13 bases separating them.